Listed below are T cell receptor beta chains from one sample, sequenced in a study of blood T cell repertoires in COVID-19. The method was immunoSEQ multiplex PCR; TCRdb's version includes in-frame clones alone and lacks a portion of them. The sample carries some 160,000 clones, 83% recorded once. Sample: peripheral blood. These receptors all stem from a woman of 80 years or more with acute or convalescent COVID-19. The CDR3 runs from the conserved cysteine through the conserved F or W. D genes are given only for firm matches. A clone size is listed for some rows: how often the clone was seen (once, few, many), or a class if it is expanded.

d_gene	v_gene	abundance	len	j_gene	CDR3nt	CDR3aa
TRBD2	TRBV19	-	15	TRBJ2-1	TGTGCCAGTAGCGGGACTAGCGGGAGATGGAGTGAGCAGTTCTTC	CASSGTSGRWSEQFF
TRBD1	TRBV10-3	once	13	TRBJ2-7	TGTGCCATCAGTGAGGAGGACAGGGGCGAGCAGTACTTC	CAISEEDRGEQYF
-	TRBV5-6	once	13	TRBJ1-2	TGTGCCAGCAGTTATCAGGGCGGCTATGGCTACACCTTC	CASSYQGGYGYTF
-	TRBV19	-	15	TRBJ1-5	TGTGCCAGTAGTATTGTGGGGGGAGACAATCAGCCCCAGCATTTT	CASSIVGGDNQPQHF
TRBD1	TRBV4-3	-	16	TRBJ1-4	TGCGCCAGCAGCCAAGCTGGACAGGGGAGCAGTGAAAAACTGTTTTTT	CASSQAGQGSSEKLFF
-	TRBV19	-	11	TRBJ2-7	TGTGCCAGTAGTAACATGGCCGAGCAGTACTTC	CASSNMAEQYF
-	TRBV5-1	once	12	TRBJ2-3	TGCGCCAGCAGCTTGGGAGGGAGGTCGCAGTATTTT	CASSLGGRSQYF
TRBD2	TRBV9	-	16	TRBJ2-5	TGTGCCAGCAGCCAACAGGGACTAGCGGGAGTAGAGACCCAGTACTTC	CASSQQGLAGVETQYF
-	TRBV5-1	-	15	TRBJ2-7	TGCGCCAGCAGCTTGAGTGTGACAAGTACGTACGAGCAGTACTTC	CASSLSVTSTYEQYF
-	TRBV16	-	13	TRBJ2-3	TGTGCCAGCAGCGACAGAAACACAGATACGCAGTATTTT	CASSDRNTDTQYF
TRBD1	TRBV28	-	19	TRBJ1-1	TGTGCCAGCAGTTTGACAGGGGGATCGGGAACACAGAACTTCCGAGAAGCTTTCTTT	CASSLTGGSGTQNFREAFF
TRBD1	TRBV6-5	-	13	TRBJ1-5	TGTGCCAGCACAGGGGGCGCTTATCAGCCCCAGCATTTT	CASTGGAYQPQHF
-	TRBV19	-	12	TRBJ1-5	TGTGCCAGTAGTCCAGGCGGGGCATCCCAGCATTTT	CASSPGGASQHF
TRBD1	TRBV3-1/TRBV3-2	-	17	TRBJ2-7	TGTGCCAGCAGCCAAGATCCCCCGGGACAGGGCGCCTACGAGCAGTACTTC	CASSQDPPGQGAYEQYF
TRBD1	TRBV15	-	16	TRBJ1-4	TGTGCCACCAGCAGAGGGGTGGGACAGGATAATGAAAAACTGTTTTTT	CATSRGVGQDNEKLFF
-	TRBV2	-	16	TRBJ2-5	TGTGCCAGCAGTGAATTTAGGGGTGGTGGAGGGGAGACCCAGTACTTC	CASSEFRGGGGETQYF
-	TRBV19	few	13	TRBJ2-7	TGTGCCAGTAGTATAGGAATCTCAGTCGAGCAGTACTTC	CASSIGISVEQYF
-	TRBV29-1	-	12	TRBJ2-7	TGCAGCGTTGAGGCGGGGTCCGGCGAGCAGTACTTC	CSVEAGSGEQYF